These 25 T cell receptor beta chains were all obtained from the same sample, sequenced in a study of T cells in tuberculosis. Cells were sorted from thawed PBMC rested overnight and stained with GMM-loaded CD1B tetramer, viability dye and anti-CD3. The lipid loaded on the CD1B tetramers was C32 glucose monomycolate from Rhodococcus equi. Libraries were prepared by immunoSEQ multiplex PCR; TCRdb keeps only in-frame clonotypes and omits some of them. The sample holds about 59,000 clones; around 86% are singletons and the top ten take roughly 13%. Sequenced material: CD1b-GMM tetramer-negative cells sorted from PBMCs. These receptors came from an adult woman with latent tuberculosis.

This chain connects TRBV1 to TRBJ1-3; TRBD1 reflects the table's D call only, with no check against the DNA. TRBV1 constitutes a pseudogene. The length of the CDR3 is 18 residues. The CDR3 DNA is TGCACCAGCAGCCAAGAGCTGGGACAGGGGAGCTCTGGAAACACCATATATTTT. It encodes CTSSQELGQGSSGNTIYF.

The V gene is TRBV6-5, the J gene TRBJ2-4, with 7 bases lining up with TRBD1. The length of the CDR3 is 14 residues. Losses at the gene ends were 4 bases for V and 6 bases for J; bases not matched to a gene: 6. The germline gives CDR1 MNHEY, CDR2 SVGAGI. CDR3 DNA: TGTGCCAGCAGTTTGACAGGGCTGGGAAACATTCAGTACTTC. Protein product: CASSLTGLGNIQYF.

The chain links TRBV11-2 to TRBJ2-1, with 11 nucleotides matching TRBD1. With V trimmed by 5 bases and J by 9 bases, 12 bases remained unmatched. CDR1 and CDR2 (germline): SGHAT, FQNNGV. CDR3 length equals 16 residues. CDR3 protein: CASSPGGQGVGVEQFF. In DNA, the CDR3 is TGTGCCAGCAGCCCAGGGGGACAGGGGGTCGGTGTTGAGCAGTTCTTC.

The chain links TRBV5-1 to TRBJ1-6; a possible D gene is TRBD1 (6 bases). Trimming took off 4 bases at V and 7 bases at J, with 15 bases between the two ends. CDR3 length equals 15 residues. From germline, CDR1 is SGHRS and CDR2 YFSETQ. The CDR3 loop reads CASSRDIQENSPLHF. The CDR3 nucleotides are TGCGCCAGCAGCCGGGACATTCAGGAGAATTCACCCCTCCACTTT.

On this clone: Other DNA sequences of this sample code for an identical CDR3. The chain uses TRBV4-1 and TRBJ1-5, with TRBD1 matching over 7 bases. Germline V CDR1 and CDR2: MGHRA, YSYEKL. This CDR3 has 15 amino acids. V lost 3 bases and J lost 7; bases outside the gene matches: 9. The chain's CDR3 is CASSQEVTGDQPQHF. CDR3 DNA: TGCGCCAGCAGCCAGGAGGTTACAGGGGACCAGCCCCAGCATTTT.

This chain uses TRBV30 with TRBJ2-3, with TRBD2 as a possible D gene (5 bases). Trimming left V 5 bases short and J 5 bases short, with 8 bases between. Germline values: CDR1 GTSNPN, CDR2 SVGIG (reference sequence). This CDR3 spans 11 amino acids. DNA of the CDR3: TGTGCCTGGGCGACTATAGATACGCAGTATTTT. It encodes CAWATIDTQYF.

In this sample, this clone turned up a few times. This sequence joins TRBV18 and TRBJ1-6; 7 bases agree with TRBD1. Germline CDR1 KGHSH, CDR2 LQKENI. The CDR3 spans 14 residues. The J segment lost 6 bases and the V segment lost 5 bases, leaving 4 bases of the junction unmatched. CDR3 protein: CASSLDRTNSPLHF. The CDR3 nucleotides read TGTGCCAGCTCATTGGACAGGACTAATTCACCCCTCCACTTT.

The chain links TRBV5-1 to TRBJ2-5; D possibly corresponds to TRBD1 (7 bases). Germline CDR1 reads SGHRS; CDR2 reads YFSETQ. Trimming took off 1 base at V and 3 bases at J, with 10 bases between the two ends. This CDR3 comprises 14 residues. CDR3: CASSLRGTEETQYF. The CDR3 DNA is TGCGCCAGCAGCTTGCGGGGGACAGAAGAGACCCAGTACTTC.

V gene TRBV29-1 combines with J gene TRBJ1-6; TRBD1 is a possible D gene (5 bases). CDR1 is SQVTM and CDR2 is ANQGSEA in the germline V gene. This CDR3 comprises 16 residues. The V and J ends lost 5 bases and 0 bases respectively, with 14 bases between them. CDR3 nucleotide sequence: TGCAGCGTTCGGGAGACAGCAACCTCCTATAATTCACCCCTCCACTTT. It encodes CSVRETATSYNSPLHF.

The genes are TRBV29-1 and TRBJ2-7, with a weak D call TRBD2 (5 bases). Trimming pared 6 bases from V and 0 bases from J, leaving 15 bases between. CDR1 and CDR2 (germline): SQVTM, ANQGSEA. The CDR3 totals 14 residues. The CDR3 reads CSVGGDANSYEQYF. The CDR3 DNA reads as TGCAGCGTCGGAGGTGACGCTAACTCCTACGAGCAGTACTTC.

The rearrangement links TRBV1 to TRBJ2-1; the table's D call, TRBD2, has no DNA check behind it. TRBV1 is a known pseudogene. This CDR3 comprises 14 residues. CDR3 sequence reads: CTSSHLPKNDEQFF. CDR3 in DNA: TGCACCAGCAGCCACCTACCCAAGAACGATGAGCAGTTCTTC.

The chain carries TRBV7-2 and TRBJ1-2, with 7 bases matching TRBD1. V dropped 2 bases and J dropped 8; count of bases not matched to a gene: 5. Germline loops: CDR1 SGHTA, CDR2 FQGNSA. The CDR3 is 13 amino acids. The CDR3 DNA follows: TGTGCCAGCAGCTTAAAGGGGGCGGGGGGCTACACCTTC. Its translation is CASSLKGAGGYTF.

DNA for the CDR3: TGTGCCAGCTCACCCGTTCAAGAGACCCAGTACTTC. Translating it yields CASSPVQETQYF. The rearrangement uses TRBV18 and TRBJ2-5; D unclear. Trimming removed 3 bases from V and 2 bases from J, with 4 bases in between. Germline V lookup: CDR1 KGHSH, CDR2 LQKENI. This CDR3 is built from 12 residues.

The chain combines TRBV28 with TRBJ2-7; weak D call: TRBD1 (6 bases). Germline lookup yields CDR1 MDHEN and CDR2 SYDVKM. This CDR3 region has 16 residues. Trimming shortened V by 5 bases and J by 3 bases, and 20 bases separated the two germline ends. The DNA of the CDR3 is TGTGCCAGCAGTCTACCAGGGACACCCGTTAACTACGAGCAGTACTTC. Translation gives CASSLPGTPVNYEQYF.

The CDR3 coding sequence is TGTGCCATCAACGACAGGGGGGCCTCCTACGAGCAGTACTTC. It yields the protein CAINDRGASYEQYF. This chain joins TRBV10-3 and TRBJ2-7; TRBD1 agrees at 9 bases. Germline assignment: CDR1 ENHRY and CDR2 SYGVKD. V gave up 7 bases and J gave up 0 bases; unmatched junction bases: 4. CDR3 size: 14 residues.

The CDR3 loop reads CASSGQYSNQPQHF. The CDR3 region has the DNA TGTGCCAGCAGTGGACAGTATAGCAATCAGCCCCAGCATTTT. The chain links TRBV6-1 to TRBJ1-5; tentative D call: TRBD1 (5 bases). V gave up 4 bases and J gave up 0 bases, with 7 bases separating them. CDR1 MNHNS and CDR2 SASEGT come from the germline V gene. The CDR3 totals 14 residues.

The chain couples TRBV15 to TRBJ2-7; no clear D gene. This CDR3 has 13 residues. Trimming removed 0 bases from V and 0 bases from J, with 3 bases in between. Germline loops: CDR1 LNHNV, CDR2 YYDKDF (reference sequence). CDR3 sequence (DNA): TGTGCCACCAGCAGAGATCTCTCCTACGAGCAGTACTTC. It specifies CATSRDLSYEQYF. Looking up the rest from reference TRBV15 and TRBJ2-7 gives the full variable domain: DAMVIQNPRYQVTQFGKPVTLSCSQTLNHNVMYWYQQKSSQAPKLLFHYYDKDFNNEADTPDNFQSRRPNTSFCFLDIRSPGLGDTAMYLCATSRDLSYEQYFGPGTRLTVT.

CDR3 loop: CASSWTGTNQPQHF. The CDR3 DNA reads TGTGCCAGTAGTTGGACAGGGACCAATCAGCCCCAGCATTTT. The chain carries TRBV19 and TRBJ1-5; TRBD1 aligns across 8 bases. Per the germline V gene, CDR1 is LNHDA and CDR2 is SQIVND (reference sequence). Trimming at V came to 5 bases and at J to 3 bases, leaving 3 bases not matched to a gene. The CDR3 runs to 14 residues.

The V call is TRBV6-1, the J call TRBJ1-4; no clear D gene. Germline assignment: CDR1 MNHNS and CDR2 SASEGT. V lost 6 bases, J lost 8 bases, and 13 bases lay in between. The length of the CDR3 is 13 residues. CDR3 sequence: CASRMAFLEKLFF. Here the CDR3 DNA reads TGTGCCAGCAGGATGGCCTTTCTCGAAAAACTGTTTTTT.

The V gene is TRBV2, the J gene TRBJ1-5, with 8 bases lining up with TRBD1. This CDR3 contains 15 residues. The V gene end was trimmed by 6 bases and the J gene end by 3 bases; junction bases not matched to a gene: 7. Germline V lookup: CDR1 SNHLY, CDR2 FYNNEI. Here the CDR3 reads CASRGGQGFNQPQHF. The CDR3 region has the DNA TGTGCCAGCAGGGGCGGACAGGGTTTCAATCAGCCCCAGCATTTT.

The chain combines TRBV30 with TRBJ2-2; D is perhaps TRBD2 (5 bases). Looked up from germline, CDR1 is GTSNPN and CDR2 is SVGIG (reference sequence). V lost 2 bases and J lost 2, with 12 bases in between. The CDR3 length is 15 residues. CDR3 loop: CAWSRGLANTGELFF. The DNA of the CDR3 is TGTGCCTGGAGTCGCGGGCTAGCAAACACCGGGGAGCTGTTTTTT. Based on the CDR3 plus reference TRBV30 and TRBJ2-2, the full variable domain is SQTIHQWPATLVQPVGSPLSLECTVEGTSNPNLYWYRQAAGRGLQLLFYSVGIGQISSEVPQNLSASRPQDRQFILSSKKLLLSDSGFYLCAWSRGLANTGELFFGEGSRLTVL.

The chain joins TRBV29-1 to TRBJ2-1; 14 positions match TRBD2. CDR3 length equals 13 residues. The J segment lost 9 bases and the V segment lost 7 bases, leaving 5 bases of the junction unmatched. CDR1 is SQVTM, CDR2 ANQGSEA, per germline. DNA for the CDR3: TGCAGCGGCGTGGGACTAGCGGGAGTTGAGCAGTTCTTC. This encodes CSGVGLAGVEQFF.

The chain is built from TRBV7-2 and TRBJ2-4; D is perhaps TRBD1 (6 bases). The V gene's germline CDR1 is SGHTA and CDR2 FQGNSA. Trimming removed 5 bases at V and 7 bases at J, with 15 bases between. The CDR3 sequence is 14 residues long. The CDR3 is CASSQQGHGNIQYF. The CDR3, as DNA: TGTGCCAGCAGCCAACAGGGACACGGGAACATTCAGTACTTC.

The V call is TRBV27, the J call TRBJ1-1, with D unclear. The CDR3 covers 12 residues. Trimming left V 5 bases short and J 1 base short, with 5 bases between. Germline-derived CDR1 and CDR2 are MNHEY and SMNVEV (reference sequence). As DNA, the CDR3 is TGTGCCAGCAGTGGGCGGAACACTGAAGCTTTCTTT. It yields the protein CASSGRNTEAFF.

The CDR3 DNA sequence: TGTGCCAGTAGCCCTGACATGGCTAGCGGAACCCAAGAGACCCAGTACTTC. This translates into CASSPDMASGTQETQYF. The chain combines TRBV19 with TRBJ2-5, with 7 bases that match TRBD2. Germline lookup yields CDR1 LNHDA and CDR2 SQIVND (reference sequence). With V trimmed by 6 bases and J by 1 base, 14 bases remained unmatched. This CDR3 spans 17 amino acids.